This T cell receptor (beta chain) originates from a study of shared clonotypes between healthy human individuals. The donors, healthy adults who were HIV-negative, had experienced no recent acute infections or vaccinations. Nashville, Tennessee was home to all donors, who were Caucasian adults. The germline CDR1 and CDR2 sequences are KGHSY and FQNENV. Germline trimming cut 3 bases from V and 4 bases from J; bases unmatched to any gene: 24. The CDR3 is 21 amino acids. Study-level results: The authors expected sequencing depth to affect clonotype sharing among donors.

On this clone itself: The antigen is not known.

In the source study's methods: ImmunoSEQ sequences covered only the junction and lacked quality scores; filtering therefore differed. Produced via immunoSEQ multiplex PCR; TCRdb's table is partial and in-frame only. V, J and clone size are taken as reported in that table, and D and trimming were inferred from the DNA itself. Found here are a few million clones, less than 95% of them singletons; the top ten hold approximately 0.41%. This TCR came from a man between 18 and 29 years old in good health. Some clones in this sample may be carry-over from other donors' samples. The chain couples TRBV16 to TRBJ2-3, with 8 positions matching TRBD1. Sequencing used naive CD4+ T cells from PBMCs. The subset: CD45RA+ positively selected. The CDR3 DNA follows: TGTGCCAGCAGCCACCCGCCAGCATTAACGGGACAGGTCCGAGGGCCAGATACGCAGTATTTT. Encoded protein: CASSHPPALTGQVRGPDTQYF. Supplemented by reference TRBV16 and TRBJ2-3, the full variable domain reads GEEVAQTPKHLVRGEGQKAKLYCAPIKGHSYVFWYQQVLKNEFKFLISFQNENVFDETGMPKERFSAKCLPNSPCSLEIQATKLEDSAVYFCASSHPPALTGQVRGPDTQYFGPGTRLTVL.